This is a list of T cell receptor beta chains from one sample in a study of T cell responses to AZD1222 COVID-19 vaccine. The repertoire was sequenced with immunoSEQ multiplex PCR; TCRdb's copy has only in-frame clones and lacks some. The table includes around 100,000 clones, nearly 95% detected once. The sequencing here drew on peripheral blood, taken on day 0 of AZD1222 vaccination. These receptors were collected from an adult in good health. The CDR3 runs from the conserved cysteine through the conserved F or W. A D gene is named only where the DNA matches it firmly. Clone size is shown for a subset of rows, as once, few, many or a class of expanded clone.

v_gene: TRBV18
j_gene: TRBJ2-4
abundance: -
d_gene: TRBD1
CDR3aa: CASSPGGQGLDIQYF
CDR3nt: TGTGCCAGCTCACCGGGCGGACAGGGTTTGGACATTCAGTACTTC

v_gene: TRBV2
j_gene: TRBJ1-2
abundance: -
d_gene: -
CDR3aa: CASSEVKGPFGYTF
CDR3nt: TGTGCCAGCAGTGAGGTGAAAGGGCCGTTTGGCTACACCTTC

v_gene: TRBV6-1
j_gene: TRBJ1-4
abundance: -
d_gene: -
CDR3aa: CASSEAGRSMAALREKLFF
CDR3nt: TGTGCCAGCAGTGAAGCGGGCCGGTCGATGGCGGCTTTGAGGGAAAAACTGTTTTTT

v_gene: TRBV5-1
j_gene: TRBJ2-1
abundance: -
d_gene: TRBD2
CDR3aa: CASSLTSAGNEQFF
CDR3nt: TGCGCCAGCAGCCTGACTAGCGCAGGCAATGAGCAGTTCTTC

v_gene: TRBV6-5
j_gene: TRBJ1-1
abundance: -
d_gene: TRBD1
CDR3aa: CASSFSGGTEAFF
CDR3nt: TGTGCCAGCAGTTTTTCAGGGGGCACTGAAGCTTTCTTT

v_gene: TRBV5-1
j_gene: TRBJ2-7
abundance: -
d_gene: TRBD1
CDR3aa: CASSPTTGTDTYEQYF
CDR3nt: TGCGCCAGCAGCCCTACTACCGGGACAGATACCTACGAGCAGTACTTC

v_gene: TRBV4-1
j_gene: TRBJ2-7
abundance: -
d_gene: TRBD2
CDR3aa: CASSQELAENYYEQYF
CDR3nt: TGCGCCAGCAGCCAAGAACTAGCGGAGAATTACTACGAGCAGTACTTC

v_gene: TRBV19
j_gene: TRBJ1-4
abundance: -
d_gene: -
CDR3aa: CASSDDETTNEKLFF
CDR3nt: TGTGCCAGTAGTGACGACGAAACAACTAATGAAAAACTGTTTTTT

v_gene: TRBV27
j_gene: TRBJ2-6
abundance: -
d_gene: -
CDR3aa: CASSTYRDSGANVLTF
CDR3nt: TGTGCCAGCAGTACATACAGGGACTCTGGGGCCAACGTCCTGACTTTC

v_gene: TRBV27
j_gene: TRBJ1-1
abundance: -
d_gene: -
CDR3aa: CASSPGTANTEAFF
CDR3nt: TGTGCCAGCAGTCCTGGGACGGCGAACACTGAAGCTTTCTTT

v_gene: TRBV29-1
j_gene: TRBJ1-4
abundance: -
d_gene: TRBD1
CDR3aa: CSAQGAAEKLFF
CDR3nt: TGCAGCGCTCAGGGGGCGGCGGAAAAACTGTTTTTT

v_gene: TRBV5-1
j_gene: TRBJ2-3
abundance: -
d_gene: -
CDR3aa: CASSFSGTDTQYF
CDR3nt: TGCGCCAGCAGCTTCAGTGGCACAGATACGCAGTATTTT

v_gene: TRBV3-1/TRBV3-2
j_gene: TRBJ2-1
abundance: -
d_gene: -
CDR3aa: CASSPPGGNNEQFF
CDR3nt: TGTGCCAGCAGCCCACCGGGTGGCAACAATGAGCAGTTCTTC

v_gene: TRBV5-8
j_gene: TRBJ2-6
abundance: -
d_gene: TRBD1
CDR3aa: CASSLYSGGAPGANVLTF
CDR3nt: TGTGCCAGCAGCTTGTATTCAGGGGGCGCCCCTGGGGCCAACGTCCTGACTTTC

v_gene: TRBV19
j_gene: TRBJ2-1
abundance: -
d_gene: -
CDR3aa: CASSLGGEQFF
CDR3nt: TGTGCCAGTAGTCTTGGTGGTGAGCAGTTCTTC

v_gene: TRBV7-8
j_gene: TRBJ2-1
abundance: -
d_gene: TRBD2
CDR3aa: CASSPGLAGVAYNEQFF
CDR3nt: TGTGCCAGCAGCCCGGGACTAGCGGGAGTCGCATACAATGAGCAGTTCTTC

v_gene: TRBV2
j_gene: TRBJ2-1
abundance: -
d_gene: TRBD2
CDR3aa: CASSLAGVRYNEQFF
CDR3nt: TGTGCCAGCAGTTTAGCGGGAGTGCGATACAATGAGCAGTTCTTC

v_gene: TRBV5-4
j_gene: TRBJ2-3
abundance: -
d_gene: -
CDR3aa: CASSPGSLGRTDTQYF
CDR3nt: TGTGCCAGCAGCCCCGGGTCCCTAGGACGCACAGATACGCAGTATTTT

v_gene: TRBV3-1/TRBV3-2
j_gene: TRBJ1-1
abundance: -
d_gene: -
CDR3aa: CASSQVVQGKGRRTEAFF
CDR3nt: TGTGCCAGCAGCCAAGTTGTTCAGGGAAAGGGGCGAAGGACTGAAGCTTTCTTT

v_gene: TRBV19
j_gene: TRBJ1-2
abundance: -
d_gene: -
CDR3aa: CASSMYDGYTF
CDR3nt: TGTGCCAGTAGTATGTATGATGGCTACACCTTC

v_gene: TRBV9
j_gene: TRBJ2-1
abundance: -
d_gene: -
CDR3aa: CASSVGDRLEQFF
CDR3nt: TGTGCCAGCAGCGTAGGGGACCGGTTGGAGCAGTTCTTC

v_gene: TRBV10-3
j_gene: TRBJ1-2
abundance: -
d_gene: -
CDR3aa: CAIRPRGSDYGYTF
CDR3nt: TGTGCCATCCGTCCGAGGGGTTCAGACTATGGCTACACCTTC

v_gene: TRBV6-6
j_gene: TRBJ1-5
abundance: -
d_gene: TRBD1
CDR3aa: CASSYSGTGDQPQHF
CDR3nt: TGTGCCAGCAGTTACTCGGGTACAGGGGATCAGCCCCAGCATTTT

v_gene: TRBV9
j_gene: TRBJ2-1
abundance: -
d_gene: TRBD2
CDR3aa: CASSVVGGRAFGEQFF
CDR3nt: TGTGCCAGCAGCGTAGTAGGCGGGAGGGCCTTTGGTGAGCAGTTCTTC

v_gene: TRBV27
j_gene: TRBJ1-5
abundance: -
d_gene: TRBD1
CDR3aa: CASGSQGVSNQPQHF
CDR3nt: TGTGCCAGCGGATCCCAGGGGGTTAGCAATCAGCCCCAGCATTTT

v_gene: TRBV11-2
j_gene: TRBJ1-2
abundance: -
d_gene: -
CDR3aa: CASSSTGGDRLNYGYTF
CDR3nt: TGTGCCAGCAGCTCCACCGGCGGGGACCGCCTTAACTATGGCTACACCTTC

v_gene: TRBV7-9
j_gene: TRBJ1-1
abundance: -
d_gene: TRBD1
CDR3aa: CASSIGTGSEAFF
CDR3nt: TGTGCCAGCAGCATCGGGACAGGGTCTGAAGCTTTCTTT

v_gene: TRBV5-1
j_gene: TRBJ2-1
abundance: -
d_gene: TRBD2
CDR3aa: CASSPSGLAGGQQFF
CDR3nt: TGCGCCAGCAGCCCATCGGGACTAGCGGGAGGCCAGCAGTTCTTC

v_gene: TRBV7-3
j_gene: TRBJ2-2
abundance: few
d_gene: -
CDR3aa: CASSFNTGELFF
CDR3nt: TGTGCCAGCAGCTTTAACACCGGGGAGCTGTTTTTT

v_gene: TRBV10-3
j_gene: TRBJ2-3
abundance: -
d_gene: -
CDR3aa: CAISELGGPTDTQYF
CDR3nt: TGTGCCATCAGTGAGTTGGGAGGACCCACAGATACGCAGTATTTT

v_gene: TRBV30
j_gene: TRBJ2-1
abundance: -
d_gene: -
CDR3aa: CAWQGLDEQFF
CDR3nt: TGTGCCTGGCAGGGTTTGGATGAGCAGTTCTTC

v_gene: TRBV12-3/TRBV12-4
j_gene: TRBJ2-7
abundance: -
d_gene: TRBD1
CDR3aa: CASTINWDRAHF
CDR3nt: TGTGCCAGCACCATTAACTGGGACAGGGCACACTTC

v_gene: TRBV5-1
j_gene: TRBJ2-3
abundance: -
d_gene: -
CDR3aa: CASSYGGADTQYF
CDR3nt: TGCGCCAGCAGTTACGGTGGCGCAGATACGCAGTATTTT

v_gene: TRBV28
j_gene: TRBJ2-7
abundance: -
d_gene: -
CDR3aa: CASSRWGRVEQYF
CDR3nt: TGTGCCAGCAGCAGATGGGGCAGGGTCGAGCAGTACTTC

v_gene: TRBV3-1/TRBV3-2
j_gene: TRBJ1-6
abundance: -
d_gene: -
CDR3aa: CASSGRTGLSDSPLHF
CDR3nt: TGTGCCAGCAGTGGACGTACAGGGTTAAGTGATTCACCCCTCCACTTT

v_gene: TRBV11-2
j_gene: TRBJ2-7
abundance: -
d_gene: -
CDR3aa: CASSLAGSSYEQYF
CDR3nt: TGTGCCAGCAGCTTAGCGGGGTCATCCTACGAGCAGTACTTC

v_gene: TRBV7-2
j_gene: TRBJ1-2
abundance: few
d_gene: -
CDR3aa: CASSPSGGYNYGYTF
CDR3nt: TGTGCCAGCAGTCCAAGTGGGGGGTATAACTATGGCTACACCTTC

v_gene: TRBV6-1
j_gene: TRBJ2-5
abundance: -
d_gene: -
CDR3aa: CASSEQGFSLGTQYF
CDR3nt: TGTGCCAGCAGTGAACAGGGTTTTAGTTTGGGGACCCAGTACTTC

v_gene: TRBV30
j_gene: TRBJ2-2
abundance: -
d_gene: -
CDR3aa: CAQTARDTGELFF
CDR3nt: TGTGCCCAAACCGCAAGGGACACCGGGGAGCTGTTTTTT

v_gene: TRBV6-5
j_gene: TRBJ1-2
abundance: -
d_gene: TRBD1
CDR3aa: CASRGTGYGYTF
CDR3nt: TGTGCCAGCAGAGGGACAGGCTATGGCTACACCTTC

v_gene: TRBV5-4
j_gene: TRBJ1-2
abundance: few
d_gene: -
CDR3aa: CASSRGTYGYTF
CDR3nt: TGTGCCAGCAGCCGCGGGACCTACGGCTACACCTTC

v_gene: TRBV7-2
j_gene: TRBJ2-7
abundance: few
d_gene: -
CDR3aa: CASSPWGGYEQYF
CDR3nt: TGTGCCAGCAGCCCGTGGGGAGGCTACGAGCAGTACTTC

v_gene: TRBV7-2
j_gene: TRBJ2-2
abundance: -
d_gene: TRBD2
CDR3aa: CASSFSGTSGDTGELFF
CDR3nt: TGTGCCAGCAGCTTCTCCGGGACTAGCGGGGACACCGGGGAGCTGTTTTTT

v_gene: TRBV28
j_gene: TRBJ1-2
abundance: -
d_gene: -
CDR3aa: CASSRGYHNYGYTF
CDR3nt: TGTGCCAGCAGTAGGGGCTACCATAACTATGGCTACACCTTC

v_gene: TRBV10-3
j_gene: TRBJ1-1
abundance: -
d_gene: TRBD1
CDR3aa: CAIRMTGETEAFF
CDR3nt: TGTGCCATCAGGATGACAGGGGAGACTGAAGCTTTCTTT

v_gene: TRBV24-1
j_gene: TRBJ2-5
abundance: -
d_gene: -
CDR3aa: CATSDLRQNQETQYF
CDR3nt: TGTGCCACCAGTGATTTGCGACAGAACCAAGAGACCCAGTACTTC

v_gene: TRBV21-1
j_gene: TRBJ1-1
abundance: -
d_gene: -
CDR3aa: CASSKDNEQLPNTEAFF
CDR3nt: TGTGCCAGCAGCAAAGATAACGAACAACTACCGAACACTGAAGCTTTCTTT

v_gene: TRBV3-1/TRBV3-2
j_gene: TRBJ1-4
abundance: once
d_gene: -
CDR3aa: CASQRGLGPNEKLFF
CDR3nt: TGTGCCAGCCAGCGGGGATTGGGGCCCAATGAAAAACTGTTTTTT

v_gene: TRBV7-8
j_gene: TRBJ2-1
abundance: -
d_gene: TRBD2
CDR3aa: CASSSRLAGARGDEQFF
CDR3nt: TGTGCCAGCAGCAGTAGACTAGCGGGAGCCCGGGGGGATGAGCAGTTCTTC

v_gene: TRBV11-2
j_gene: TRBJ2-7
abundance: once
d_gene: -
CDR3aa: CASSLTGFPYEQYF
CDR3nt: TGTGCCAGCAGCTTAACAGGGTTCCCCTACGAGCAGTACTTC

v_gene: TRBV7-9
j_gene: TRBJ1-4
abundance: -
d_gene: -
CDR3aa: CASSFMATNEKLFF
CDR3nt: TGTGCCAGCAGCTTTATGGCAACTAATGAAAAACTGTTTTTT

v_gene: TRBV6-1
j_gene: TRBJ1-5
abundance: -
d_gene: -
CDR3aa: CASSEAVGEGQPQHF
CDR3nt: TGTGCCAGCAGTGAAGCAGTGGGGGAAGGACAGCCCCAGCATTTT